This TCR beta chain was profiled in a study of OX40 agonist ivuxolimab in advanced cancers. Study overall: Patient treatment consisted of intravenous ivuxolimab administration every 2 weeks at 0.01 to 10 mg/kg.

Germline V gene data show CDR1 as SGDLS and CDR2 as YYNGEE. This CDR3 spans 14 amino acids. V was shortened by 0 bases and J by 2 bases, with 7 bases between the two germline ends. TCRdb's copy holds only in-frame clones and misses some; the assay was immunoSEQ multiplex PCR. The sample yields fewer than 140,000 clones, approximately 90% seen once. The chain recombines TRBV9 with TRBJ2-3; unclear D gene. The clonotype comes from an adult with an advanced solid tumor such as melanoma, head and neck, liver or kidney cancer. The sample in question was CD4+ or CD8+ T cells sorted from blood, obtained in a trial of the OX40 agonist ivuxolimab. CDR3 sequence (DNA): TGTGCCAGCAGCGTAGCCGGAACCACAGATACGCAGTATTTT. Translated: CASSVAGTTDTQYF.